This TCR beta chain was sequenced during a study of blood T cell repertoires in COVID-19. Per the original methods: Scientists estimated how many nucleated cells there were by amplifying reference gene primers. The repertoire was sequenced with immunoSEQ multiplex PCR; TCRdb's copy has only in-frame clones and lacks some. V and J calls and clone size follow that table, whereas D and trimming were derived from the DNA. The sample records 260,000 or so clones, around 82% being singletons. Individuals in the exposed group had encountered a COVID-19 case within 2 weeks preceding study entry. The length of the CDR3 is 16 residues. The J segment lost 1 base and the V segment lost 5 bases, leaving 10 bases of the junction unmatched. The V gene's germline CDR1 is SGHNT and CDR2 YYREEE (reference sequence).

The chain employs TRBV5-4 and TRBJ1-1; 8 bases are a match to TRBD1. Sequencing used PBMCs or T cells enriched from blood (not recorded which). The receptor was derived from a woman aged 40 to 55 who had been exposed to COVID-19. DNA of the CDR3: TGTGCCAGCAGGCGGGGGACAGGTTTCAAGAACACTGAAGCTTTCTTT. Its protein is CASRRGTGFKNTEAFF.